A selection of T cell receptor beta chains follows, all from one sample in a study of PD-1 blockade in classical Hodgkin lymphoma. TCRdb's copy holds only in-frame clones and misses some; the assay was immunoSEQ multiplex PCR. This table holds over 80,000 clones, 78% found once. The sample consisted of peripheral blood mononuclear cells (PBMCs), taken before the fourth cycle of nivolumab. The source of these receptors is a human donor with classical Hodgkin lymphoma. The CDR3 runs from the conserved cysteine through the conserved F or W. D genes are given only for firm matches. Clone size is given for some rows only: seen once, a few or many times, or a class if the clone is expanded.

v_gene	j_gene	d_gene	abundance	CDR3aa	CDR3nt
TRBV19	TRBJ1-5	TRBD1	NA	CASSILGQVNQPQHF	TGTGCCAGTAGTATTTTGGGACAGGTCAATCAGCCCCAGCATTTT
TRBV5-1	TRBJ2-7	NA	NA	CASSWSGTPGSYEQYF	TGCGCCAGCAGCTGGTCCGGGACGCCAGGCTCCTACGAGCAGTACTTC
TRBV7-8	TRBJ2-7	NA	NA	CASSLGRGSSYEQYF	TGTGCCAGCAGCTTAGGCAGGGGATCTTCCTACGAGCAGTACTTC
TRBV6-5	TRBJ2-1	TRBD1	NA	CASSPRTGRDEQFF	TGTGCCAGCAGTCCTCGGACAGGGCGGGATGAGCAGTTCTTC
TRBV30	TRBJ1-4	NA	NA	CAWTPGVEKLFF	TGTGCCTGGACCCCAGGGGTTGAAAAACTGTTTTTT
TRBV11-2	TRBJ2-3	TRBD2	NA	CASSRLAGVGDTQYF	TGTGCCAGCAGCCGACTAGCGGGAGTGGGAGATACGCAGTATTTT
TRBV5-5	TRBJ2-7	TRBD2	once	CASSPGGTSAEQYF	TGTGCCAGCAGCCCAGGGGGGACTAGCGCCGAGCAGTACTTC
TRBV6-1	TRBJ2-7	NA	once	CASSGGWESGYEQYF	TGTGCCAGCAGTGGGGGTTGGGAGAGCGGCTACGAGCAGTACTTC
TRBV7-8	TRBJ2-2	NA	NA	CASSDSRVRANTGELFF	TGTGCCAGCAGCGACTCCCGCGTTCGAGCGAACACCGGGGAGCTGTTTTTT
TRBV10-3	TRBJ2-7	TRBD2	NA	CAISEGLGLADSYEQYF	TGTGCCATCAGTGAAGGTTTGGGACTAGCGGATTCCTACGAGCAGTACTTC
TRBV5-6	TRBJ1-1	NA	NA	CASSLQVWSTEAFF	TGTGCCAGCAGCTTGCAAGTTTGGAGCACTGAAGCTTTCTTT
TRBV5-3	TRBJ2-7	NA	NA	CARSLDPGVNYEQYF	TGTGCCAGAAGCTTGGATCCAGGGGTCAACTACGAGCAGTACTTC
TRBV9	TRBJ1-2	NA	NA	CASSSGSGQEGYGYTF	TGTGCCAGCAGTAGTGGGTCAGGGCAGGAGGGCTATGGCTACACCTTC
TRBV7-8	TRBJ2-5	TRBD2	NA	CASSHGLAGVQETQYF	TGTGCCAGCAGCCACGGACTAGCGGGAGTCCAAGAGACCCAGTACTTC
TRBV5-4	TRBJ1-2	NA	NA	CASSGHAGTRPYGYTF	TGTGCCAGCAGCGGCCATGCCGGGACAAGACCATATGGCTACACCTTC
TRBV27	TRBJ2-7	TRBD2	NA	CASSSGLAGYYEQYF	TGTGCCAGCAGTTCTGGACTAGCGGGTTACTACGAGCAGTACTTC
TRBV4-2	TRBJ1-5	NA	NA	CASSQDGGGGNQPQHF	TGTGCCAGCAGCCAAGATGGGGGAGGCGGCAATCAGCCCCAGCATTTT
TRBV18	TRBJ2-3	TRBD2	NA	CASSPRGLAGGTDTQYF	TGTGCCAGCTCACCCCGGGGACTAGCGGGGGGCACAGATACGCAGTATTTT
TRBV7-9	TRBJ1-3	TRBD1	NA	CASSLGSGGRGNTIYF	TGTGCCAGCAGCCTGGGGTCAGGGGGCCGCGGAAACACCATATATTTT
TRBV5-1	TRBJ1-1	TRBD1	NA	CASSRTGGHGKNTEAFF	TGCGCCAGCAGCAGGACAGGGGGGCATGGAAAGAACACTGAAGCTTTCTTT
TRBV16	TRBJ1-4	NA	once	CASSQSDLVGEKLFF	TGTGCCAGCAGCCAATCGGACCTGGTGGGTGAAAAACTGTTTTTT
TRBV11-2	TRBJ2-7	TRBD2	NA	CASSLDTLAGAHEQYF	TGTGCCAGCAGCTTAGATACACTAGCGGGAGCCCACGAGCAGTACTTC
TRBV4-1	TRBJ1-1	NA	NA	CASSQDPSRRDEAFF	TGCGCCAGCAGCCAAGATCCTTCTCGAAGGGATGAAGCTTTCTTT
TRBV7-9	TRBJ1-1	NA	once	CASSPGGGEHPDTEAFF	TGTGCCAGCAGCCCAGGCGGGGGGGAGCATCCGGACACTGAAGCTTTCTTT
TRBV11-2	TRBJ2-5	NA	NA	CASSLGHSLQETQYF	TGTGCCAGCAGCTTAGGGCACTCCCTACAAGAGACCCAGTACTTC
TRBV9	TRBJ2-7	NA	NA	CASSPRLGALGEQYF	TGTGCCAGCAGCCCCCGACTTGGCGCCCTTGGGGAGCAGTACTTC
TRBV19	TRBJ1-2	NA	NA	CASSIEISYGYTF	TGTGCCAGTAGTATAGAGATCAGCTATGGCTACACCTTC
TRBV19	TRBJ2-1	NA	NA	CASSRSGSYNEQFF	TGTGCCAGTAGTAGGTCGGGGTCCTACAATGAGCAGTTCTTC
TRBV27	TRBJ2-3	TRBD2	NA	CASSFMRGSTDTQYF	TGTGCCAGCAGTTTCATGCGGGGGAGCACAGATACGCAGTATTTT
TRBV10-3	TRBJ1-6	TRBD1	NA	CAISESDRADNSPLHF	TGTGCCATCAGTGAGTCCGACAGGGCGGATAATTCACCCCTCCACTTT
TRBV9	TRBJ1-2	NA	NA	CASSGVRGPYGYTF	TGTGCCAGCAGCGGCGTCAGGGGCCCCTATGGCTACACCTTC
TRBV5-8	TRBJ2-7	NA	NA	CASSARYEQYF	TGTGCCAGCAGCGCGCGCTACGAGCAGTACTTC
TRBV7-7	TRBJ1-5	NA	NA	CASSQGYDQPQHF	TGTGCCAGCAGCCAGGGATACGATCAGCCCCAGCATTTT
TRBV7-7	TRBJ1-1	NA	NA	CASSLKAGTEAFF	TGTGCCAGCAGCTTAAAAGCGGGGACTGAAGCTTTCTTT
TRBV12-5	TRBJ2-3	NA	few	CASGSWGTDTQYF	TGTGCTAGTGGTTCCTGGGGCACAGATACGCAGTATTTT
TRBV15	TRBJ2-1	TRBD2	NA	CATSSLLAGNRFF	TGTGCCACCAGCAGTTTACTAGCGGGAAATCGGTTCTTC
TRBV7-9	TRBJ1-2	NA	NA	CASSLGPGKDYGYTF	TGTGCCAGCAGCTTAGGACCGGGGAAGGACTATGGCTACACCTTC
TRBV19	TRBJ2-7	TRBD2	NA	CASSISSGSTTYEQYF	TGTGCCAGTAGTATCTCCAGCGGGAGCACAACCTACGAGCAGTACTTC
TRBV11-3	TRBJ1-1	NA	NA	CASSLLMNTEAFF	TGTGCCAGCAGCTTACTTATGAACACTGAAGCTTTCTTT
TRBV7-3	TRBJ2-2	NA	NA	CASSPRDPSGELFF	TGTGCCAGCAGCCCCCGAGATCCCTCCGGGGAGCTGTTTTTT
TRBV6-5	TRBJ2-7	NA	once	CASSYSNKPYEQYF	TGTGCCAGCAGTTACTCGAATAAGCCCTACGAGCAGTACTTC
TRBV6-6	TRBJ2-1	TRBD2	NA	CASSPPGTSVSNEQFF	TGTGCCAGCAGTCCTCCAGGGACTAGCGTTTCCAATGAGCAGTTCTTC
TRBV7-2	TRBJ2-2	TRBD1	NA	CASSPPDRVPVGELFF	TGTGCCAGCAGCCCACCCGACAGGGTCCCCGTCGGGGAGCTGTTTTTT
TRBV27	TRBJ2-1	NA	NA	CASKLDPMGAIVEQFF	TGTGCCAGCAAACTGGACCCAATGGGTGCGATTGTTGAGCAGTTCTTC
TRBV5-6	TRBJ2-2	NA	few	CASSLPRLGTRGTGELFF	TGTGCCAGCAGCCTCCCGAGGTTGGGGACCCGAGGCACCGGGGAGCTGTTTTTT
TRBV28	TRBJ2-7	NA	NA	CASKLAGNSYEQYF	TGTGCCAGCAAATTGGCAGGGAACTCCTACGAGCAGTACTTC
TRBV4-3	TRBJ2-1	NA	NA	CASSQDRRHEQFF	TGCGCCAGCAGCCAAGATCGGCGGCATGAGCAGTTCTTC
TRBV4-1	TRBJ2-3	NA	NA	CASSQDGRRVSDYPTDTQYF	TGCGCCAGCAGCCAAGATGGTAGGCGCGTATCCGATTACCCCACAGATACGCAGTATTTT
TRBV6-5	TRBJ2-7	TRBD2	NA	CASSYGLAGVGEQYF	TGTGCCAGCAGTTACGGGCTAGCGGGAGTTGGCGAGCAGTACTTC
TRBV6-6	TRBJ1-1	TRBD1	NA	CASSASADRYNPFF	TGTGCCAGCAGTGCCTCTGCGGACAGGTACAACCCTTTCTTT
TRBV10-3	TRBJ2-5	NA	NA	CAIAESEKETQYF	TGTGCCATAGCCGAGAGCGAGAAAGAGACCCAGTACTTC
TRBV6-1	TRBJ1-2	TRBD1	NA	CASSAGQGYGYTF	TGTGCCAGCAGTGCAGGACAGGGCTATGGCTACACCTTC
TRBV7-9	TRBJ1-5	NA	few	CASSLALGQPQHF	TGTGCCAGCAGCTTAGCGCTAGGTCAGCCCCAGCATTTT
TRBV6-5	TRBJ1-2	NA	NA	CASRPTVNYGYTF	TGTGCCAGCAGACCGACAGTTAACTATGGCTACACCTTC
TRBV19	TRBJ1-1	NA	few	CASSIGGGTEAFF	TGTGCCAGTAGTATTGGAGGAGGCACTGAAGCTTTCTTT